This entry concerns a single T cell receptor beta chain. Antigen specificity is unknown. Measured with immunoSEQ multiplex PCR; TCRdb has only the in-frame clones, and not every one. The profile shows tens of thousands of clones, about four fifths of them singletons. This entry belongs to a study of T cell responses to AZD1222 COVID-19 vaccine. Overall study: Second-dose groups at about 4 or about 12 weeks were pooled.

Trimming cost V 5 bases and J 3 bases; bases outside gene matches: 3. This CDR3 is 16 amino acids long. Germline V CDR1 and CDR2: LNHDA, SQIVND (reference sequence). Study conclusions and caveats: A rise in Spike-specific TCR breadth and depth followed two AZD1222 doses. AZD1222 recipients seropositive at baseline numbered only six or seven. Researchers report vaccine-associated CD4 TCRs spanning spike, with dominance at 160-218 and 743-854.

The receptor was derived from an adult in good health. The chain is built from TRBV19 and TRBJ2-2; 13 bases fit TRBD2. The sequences come from peripheral blood, collected on day 0 of AZD1222 vaccination. CDR3 sequence: CASSGLAGADTGELFF. CDR3 sequence (DNA): TGTGCCAGTAGTGGACTAGCGGGGGCGGACACCGGGGAGCTGTTTTTT.